This entry describes one T cell receptor (beta chain). The antigen is not known. The data belong to a study of T cell responses to AZD1222 COVID-19 vaccine. Regarding the study as a whole: The study identified only six AZD1222 recipients as seropositive at baseline. Nearly half of the spike-specific TCRs reportedly recognize variant regions that carry no mutations. Repertoires in all cases were sampled only once the peak T cell response had passed.

The CDR3 totals 13 residues. Germline CDR1 KGHSH, CDR2 LQKENI. V dropped 1 base and J dropped 5 bases, with 6 bases sitting between them. Clones were sequenced by immunoSEQ multiplex PCR, and TCRdb holds only the in-frame ones, with some missing. The sample includes about 100,000 clones, 80% to 90% seen only once; the top ten take under 4.5%. The sample consisted of peripheral blood, taken on day 0 of MenACWY control vaccination. This TCR came from an adult in good health. The chain is built from TRBV18 and TRBJ1-5; perhaps TRBD1 as D (5 bases). The CDR3 loop reads CASSPRGDQPQHF. DNA of the CDR3: TGTGCCAGCTCACCACGGGGGGATCAGCCCCAGCATTTT.